The 11 T cell receptor beta chains listed next were all sequenced from one sample in a study of T cell repertoires in cytomegalovirus infection. MiXCR was run by TCRdb on the reads, yielding one entry per CDR3 protein. Of 450,000 to 650,000 distinct CDR3 sequences listed, more than 25% were seen once; the top ten hold about 13%. Sequenced material: PBMCs. These receptor sequences come from a human donor in good health (CMV status not recorded). Some clones in this sample may be carry-over from other donors' samples.

This clonotype was observed a handful of times. The chain combines TRBV6-2 or TRBV6-3 with TRBJ2-7, with 7 bases fitting TRBD2. V lost 8 bases, J lost 2 bases, and 3 bases stayed unmatched. The CDR3 extends over 12 amino acids. CDR1 and CDR2 (germline): MNHEY, SVGEGT. The CDR3 sequence is CASRDYPYEQYF. The CDR3 DNA reads as TGTGCCAGCCGGGACTACCCCTACGAGCAGTACTTC.

This chain links TRBV28 with TRBJ1-1, with D tentatively TRBD1 (5 bases). CDR1 and CDR2 (germline): MDHEN, SYDVKM. V lost 6 bases and J lost 1, with 15 bases in between. The CDR3 runs 15 residues. CDR3 residues: CASSRTGGWNTEAFF. The CDR3 DNA follows: TGTGCCAGCAGCCGGACGGGGGGTTGGAACACTGAAGCTTTCTTT.

This clonotype was counted only a few times. The chain recombines TRBV10-3 with TRBJ2-3, with 9 bases matching TRBD1. The length of the CDR3 is 18 residues. Trimming took 0 bases from V and 6 from J; bases not matched to a gene: 13. Looked up from germline, CDR1 is ENHRY and CDR2 is SYGVKD. CDR3 loop: CAISESSRTGASTDTQYF. In DNA form, the CDR3 reads TGTGCCATCAGTGAGTCGAGTAGGACAGGGGCCTCCACGGATACGCAGTATTTT.

This clonotype was recorded a few times. The chain has TRBV6-1 and TRBJ2-2; D unresolved. The V end was cut by 7 bases, the J end by 2 bases, with 11 bases between. This CDR3 spans 14 amino acids. CDR1 MNHNS and CDR2 SASEGT come from the germline V gene. CDR3: CASIDDFNTGELFF. CDR3 nucleotide sequence: TGTGCCAGCATTGATGACTTTAACACCGGGGAGCTGTTTTTT.

The rearrangement links TRBV20-1 to TRBJ1-2; no definite D call. Germline assignment: CDR1 DFQATT and CDR2 SNEGSKA (reference sequence). V lost 1 base to trimming and J lost 8 bases, with 17 bases between them. This CDR3 spans 14 amino acids. In DNA form, the CDR3 reads TGCAGTGCTAGAGTCCCATGGAATAAAGGCGGCTACACCTTC. Its translation: CSARVPWNKGGYTF.

The V call is TRBV27, the J call TRBJ1-1, with no clear D. Trimming took off 0 bases at V and 6 bases at J, with 8 bases between the two ends. This CDR3 is 13 amino acids long. CDR1 and CDR2 from the germline V gene are MNHEY and SMNVEV (reference sequence). The CDR3, as DNA: TGTGCCAGCAGTTTATCCGGGAGGGCTGAAGCTTTCTTT. It translates to CASSLSGRAEAFF.

This rearrangement joins TRBV7-9 to TRBJ1-4; D is perhaps TRBD1 (5 bases). CDR3 size: 11 residues. Germline loops: CDR1 SEHNR, CDR2 FQNEAQ (reference sequence). V gave up 0 bases and J gave up 12 bases, with 5 bases separating them. In DNA, the CDR3 is TGTGCCAGCAGCTTAGCGGGACAACTGTTTTTT. It specifies CASSLAGQLFF.

This clonotype was seen at least ten times. The chain is built from TRBV7-2 and TRBJ2-2; no firm D call. Germline CDR1 reads SGHTA; CDR2 reads FQGNSA. With 5 bases removed from V and 6 bases from J, the gap between germline ends came to 7 bases. The CDR3 is 12 amino acids. The CDR3 protein is CASSHLSGELFF. The CDR3 coding sequence is TGTGCCAGCAGCCACCTTTCCGGGGAGCTGTTTTTT.

This clonotype was counted ten times or more. The rearrangement links TRBV7-2 to TRBJ2-6, with 14 bases aligning to TRBD2. The CDR3 sequence is 18 residues long. With V trimmed by 5 bases and J by 3 bases, 6 bases remained unmatched. In germline, CDR1 is SGHTA, CDR2 FQGNSA. CDR3 DNA: TGTGCCAGCAGCCGGACTAGCGGGAGGATAATTGGGGCCAACGTCCTGACTTTC. Its translation is CASSRTSGRIIGANVLTF.

The chain carries TRBV4-2 and TRBJ2-7, with D uncertain. This CDR3 contains 14 residues. V was shortened by 1 base and J by 3 bases, with 10 bases between the two germline ends. CDR1 is LGHNA, CDR2 YNFKEQ, per germline. The CDR3 DNA sequence: TGTGCCAGCAGCCAAGGGACGGAAAGCTACGAGCAGTACTTC. Its translation is CASSQGTESYEQYF.

The V call is TRBV12-5, the J call TRBJ1-2; TRBD1 might be the D (6 bases). V lost 1 base and J 4 bases, leaving 13 bases between the germline ends. Germline V CDR1 and CDR2: LGHNT, FRNRAP. This CDR3 is built from 15 residues. The CDR3 DNA reads as TGTGCTAGTGGTTTGGCCGCCACAGGGTCCTATGGCTACACCTTC. This translates into CASGLAATGSYGYTF.